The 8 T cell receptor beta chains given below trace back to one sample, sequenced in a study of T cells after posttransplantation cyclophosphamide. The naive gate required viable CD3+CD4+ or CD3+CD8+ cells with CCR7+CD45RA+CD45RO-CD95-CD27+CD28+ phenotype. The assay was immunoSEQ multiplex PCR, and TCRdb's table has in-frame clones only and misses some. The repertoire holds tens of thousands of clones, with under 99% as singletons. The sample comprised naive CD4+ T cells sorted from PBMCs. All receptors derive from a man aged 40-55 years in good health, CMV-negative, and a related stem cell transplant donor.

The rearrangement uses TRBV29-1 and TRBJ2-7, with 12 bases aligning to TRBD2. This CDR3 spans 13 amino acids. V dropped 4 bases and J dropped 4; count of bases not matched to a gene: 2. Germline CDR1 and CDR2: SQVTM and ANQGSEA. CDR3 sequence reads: CSVVLAGGYEQYF. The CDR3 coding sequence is TGCAGCGTTGTACTAGCGGGAGGATACGAGCAGTACTTC.

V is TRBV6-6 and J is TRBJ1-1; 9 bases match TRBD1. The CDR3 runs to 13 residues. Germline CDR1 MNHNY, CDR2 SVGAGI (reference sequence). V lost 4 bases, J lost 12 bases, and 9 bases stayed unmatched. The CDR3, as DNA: TGTGCCAGCAGTTTCCGACAGGGGGGGGAATCTTTCTTT. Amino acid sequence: CASSFRQGGESFF.

CDR3 sequence reads: CASSLTELNTEAFF. The CDR3 DNA reads as TGTGCCAGCAGCTTAACGGAGCTCAACACTGAAGCTTTCTTT. The chain is built from TRBV7-9 and TRBJ1-1, with D unclear. V was shortened by 2 bases and J by 2 bases, with 9 bases between the two germline ends. This CDR3 is 14 amino acids long. The germline CDR1 and CDR2 sequences are SEHNR and FQNEAQ (reference sequence).

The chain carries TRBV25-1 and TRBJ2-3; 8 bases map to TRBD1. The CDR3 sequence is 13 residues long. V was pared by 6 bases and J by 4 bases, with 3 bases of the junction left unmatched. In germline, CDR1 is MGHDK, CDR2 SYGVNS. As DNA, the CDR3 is TGTGCCAGCAGGAAGACAGGGGCAGATACGCAGTATTTT. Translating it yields CASRKTGADTQYF.

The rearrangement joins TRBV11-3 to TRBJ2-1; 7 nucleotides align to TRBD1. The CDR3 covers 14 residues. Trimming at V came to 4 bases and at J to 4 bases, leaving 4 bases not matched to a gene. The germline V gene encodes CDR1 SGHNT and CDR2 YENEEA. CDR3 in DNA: TGTGCCAGCAGCTCCCCGGGACAGTACAATGAGCAGTTCTTC. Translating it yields CASSSPGQYNEQFF.

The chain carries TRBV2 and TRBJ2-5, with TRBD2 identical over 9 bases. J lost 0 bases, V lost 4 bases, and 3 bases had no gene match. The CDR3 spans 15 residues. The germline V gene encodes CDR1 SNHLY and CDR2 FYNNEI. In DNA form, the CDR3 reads TGTGCCAGCAGTGGTCTAGCGGGGAACCAAGAGACCCAGTACTTC. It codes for CASSGLAGNQETQYF.

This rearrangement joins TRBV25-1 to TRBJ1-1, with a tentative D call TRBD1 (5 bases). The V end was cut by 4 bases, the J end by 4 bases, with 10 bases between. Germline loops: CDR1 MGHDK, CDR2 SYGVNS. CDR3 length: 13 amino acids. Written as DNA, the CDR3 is TGTGCCAGCAGTGCCCAGGGAGGCACTGAAGCTTTCTTT. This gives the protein CASSAQGGTEAFF. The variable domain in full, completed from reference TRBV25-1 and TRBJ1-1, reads EADIYQTPRYLVIGTGKKITLECSQTMGHDKMYWYQQDPGMELHLIHYSYGVNSTEKGDLSSESTVSRIRTEHFPLTLESARPSHTSQYLCASSAQGGTEAFFGQGTRLTVV.

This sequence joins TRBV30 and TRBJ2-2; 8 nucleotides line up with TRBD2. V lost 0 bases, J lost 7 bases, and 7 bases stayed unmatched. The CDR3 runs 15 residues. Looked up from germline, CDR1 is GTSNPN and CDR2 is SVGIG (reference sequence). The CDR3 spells CAWSVRAGGGGELFF. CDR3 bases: TGTGCCTGGAGTGTGCGGGCGGGAGGCGGCGGGGAGCTGTTTTTT.